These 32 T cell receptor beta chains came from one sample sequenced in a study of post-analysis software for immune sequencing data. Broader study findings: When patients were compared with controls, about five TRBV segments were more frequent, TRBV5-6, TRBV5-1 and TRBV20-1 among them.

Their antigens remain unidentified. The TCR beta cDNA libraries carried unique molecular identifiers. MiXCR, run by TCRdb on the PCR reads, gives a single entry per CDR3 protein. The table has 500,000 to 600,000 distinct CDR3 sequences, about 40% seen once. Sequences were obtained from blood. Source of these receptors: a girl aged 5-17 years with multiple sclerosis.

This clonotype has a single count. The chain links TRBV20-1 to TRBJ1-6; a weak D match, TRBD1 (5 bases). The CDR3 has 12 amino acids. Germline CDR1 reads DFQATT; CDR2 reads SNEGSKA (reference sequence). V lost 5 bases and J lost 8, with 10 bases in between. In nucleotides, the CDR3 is TGCAGTGCTTCAGAGACAGATTCACCCCTCCACTTT. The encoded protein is CSASETDSPLHF.

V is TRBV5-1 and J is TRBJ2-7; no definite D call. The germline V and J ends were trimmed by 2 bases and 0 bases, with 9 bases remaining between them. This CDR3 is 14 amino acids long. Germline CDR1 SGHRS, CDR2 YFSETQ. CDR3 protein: CASSFDTTSYEQYF. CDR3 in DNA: TGCGCCAGCAGCTTTGACACTACCTCCTACGAGCAGTACTTC.

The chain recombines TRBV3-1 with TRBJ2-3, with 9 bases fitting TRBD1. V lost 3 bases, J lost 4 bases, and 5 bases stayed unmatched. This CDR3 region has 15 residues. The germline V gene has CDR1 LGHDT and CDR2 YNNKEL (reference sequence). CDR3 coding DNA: TGTGCCAGCAGCCATTCAGGGACAGGGCCAGATACGCAGTATTTT. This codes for CASSHSGTGPDTQYF.

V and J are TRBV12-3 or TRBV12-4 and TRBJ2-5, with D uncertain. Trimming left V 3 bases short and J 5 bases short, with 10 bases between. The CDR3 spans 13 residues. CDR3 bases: TGTGCCAGCAGTTTTGACATCGGGGAGACCCAGTACTTC. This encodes CASSFDIGETQYF.

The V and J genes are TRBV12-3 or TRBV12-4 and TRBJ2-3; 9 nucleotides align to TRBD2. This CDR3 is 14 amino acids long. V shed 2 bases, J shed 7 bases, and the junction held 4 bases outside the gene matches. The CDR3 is CASSLLAGTNTQYF. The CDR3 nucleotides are TGTGCCAGCAGTTTACTAGCGGGGACGAATACGCAGTATTTT.

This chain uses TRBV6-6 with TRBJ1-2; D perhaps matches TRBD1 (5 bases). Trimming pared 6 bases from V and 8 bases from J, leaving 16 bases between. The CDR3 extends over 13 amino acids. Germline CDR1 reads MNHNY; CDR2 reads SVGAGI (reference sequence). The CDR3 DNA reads TGTGCCAGCAGCTCGGACTACGGGGGAGGCTACACCTTC. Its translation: CASSSDYGGGYTF.

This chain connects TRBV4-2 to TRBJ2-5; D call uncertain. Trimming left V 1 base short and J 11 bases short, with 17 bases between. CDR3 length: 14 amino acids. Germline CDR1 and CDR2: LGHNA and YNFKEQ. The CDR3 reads CASSQVQSGNEQYF. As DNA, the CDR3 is TGTGCCAGCAGCCAAGTCCAGAGTGGGAATGAGCAGTACTTC.

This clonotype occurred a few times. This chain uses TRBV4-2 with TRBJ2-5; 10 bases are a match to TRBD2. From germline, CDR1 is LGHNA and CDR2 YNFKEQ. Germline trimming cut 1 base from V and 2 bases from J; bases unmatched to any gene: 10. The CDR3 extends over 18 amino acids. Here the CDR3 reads CASSQAGGLAGVQETQYF. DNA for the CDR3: TGTGCCAGCAGCCAAGCGGGTGGGCTAGCGGGGGTTCAAGAGACCCAGTACTTC.

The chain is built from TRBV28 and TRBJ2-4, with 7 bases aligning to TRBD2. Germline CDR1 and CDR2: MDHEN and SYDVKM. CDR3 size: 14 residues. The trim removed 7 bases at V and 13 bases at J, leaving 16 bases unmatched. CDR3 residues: CASKLPSERGKQYF. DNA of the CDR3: TGTGCCAGCAAACTTCCTAGCGAGCGGGGAAAGCAGTACTTC.

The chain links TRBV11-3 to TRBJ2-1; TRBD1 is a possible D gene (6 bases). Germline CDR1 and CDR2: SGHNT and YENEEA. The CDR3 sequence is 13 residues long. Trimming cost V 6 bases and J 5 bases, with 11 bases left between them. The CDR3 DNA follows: TGTGCCAGCAGAATGTCAGGGGACAATGAGCAGTTCTTC. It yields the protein CASRMSGDNEQFF.

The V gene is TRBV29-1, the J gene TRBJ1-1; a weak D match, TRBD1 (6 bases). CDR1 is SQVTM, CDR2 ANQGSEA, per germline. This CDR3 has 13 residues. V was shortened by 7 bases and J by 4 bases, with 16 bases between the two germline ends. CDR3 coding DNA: TGCAGCGCTGGATGGGGGCCCTCCACTGAAGCTTTCTTT. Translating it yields CSAGWGPSTEAFF.

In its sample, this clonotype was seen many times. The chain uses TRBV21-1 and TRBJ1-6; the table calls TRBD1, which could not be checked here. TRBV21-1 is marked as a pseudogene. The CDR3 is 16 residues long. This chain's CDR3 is CASSKPGDRDNSPLHF. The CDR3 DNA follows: TGTGCCAGCAGCAAACCCGGGGACAGGGATAATTCACCCCTCCACTTT.

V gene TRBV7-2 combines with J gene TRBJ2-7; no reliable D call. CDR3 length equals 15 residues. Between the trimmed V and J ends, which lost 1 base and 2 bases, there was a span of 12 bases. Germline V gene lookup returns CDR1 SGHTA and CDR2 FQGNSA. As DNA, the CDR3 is TGTGCCAGCAGCTTAGAACCCCCAGGCCCCTACGAGCAGTACTTC. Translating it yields CASSLEPPGPYEQYF.

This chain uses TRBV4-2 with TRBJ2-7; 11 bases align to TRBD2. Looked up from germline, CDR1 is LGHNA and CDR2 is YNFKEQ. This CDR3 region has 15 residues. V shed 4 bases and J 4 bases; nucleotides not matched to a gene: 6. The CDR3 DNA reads TGTGCCAGCAGCCCGACTAGCGGGATCGCTTACGAGCAGTACTTC. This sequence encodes CASSPTSGIAYEQYF.

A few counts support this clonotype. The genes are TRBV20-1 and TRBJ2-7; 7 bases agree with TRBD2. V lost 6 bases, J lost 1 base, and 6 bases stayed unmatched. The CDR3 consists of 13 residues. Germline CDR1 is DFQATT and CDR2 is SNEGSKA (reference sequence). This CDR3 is CSARSGESYEQYF. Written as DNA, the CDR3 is TGCAGTGCCAGAAGCGGGGAGTCCTACGAGCAGTACTTC.

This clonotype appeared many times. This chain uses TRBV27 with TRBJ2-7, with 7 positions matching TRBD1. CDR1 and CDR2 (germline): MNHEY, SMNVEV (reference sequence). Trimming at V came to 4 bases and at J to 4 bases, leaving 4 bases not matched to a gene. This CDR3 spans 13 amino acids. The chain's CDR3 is CASSSDRAYEQYF. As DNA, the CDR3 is TGTGCCAGCAGTTCAGACAGGGCGTACGAGCAGTACTTC.

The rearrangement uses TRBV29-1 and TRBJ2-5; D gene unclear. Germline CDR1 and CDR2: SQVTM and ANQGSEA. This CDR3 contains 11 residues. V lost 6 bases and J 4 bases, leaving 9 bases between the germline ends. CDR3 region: CSVLQGETQYF. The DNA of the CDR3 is TGCAGCGTCCTTCAAGGAGAGACCCAGTACTTC.

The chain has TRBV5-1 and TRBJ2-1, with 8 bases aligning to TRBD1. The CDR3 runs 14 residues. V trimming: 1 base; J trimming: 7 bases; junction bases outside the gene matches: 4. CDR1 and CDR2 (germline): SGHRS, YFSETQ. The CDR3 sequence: CASSLRDRMNEQFF. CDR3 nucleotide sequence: TGCGCCAGCAGCTTGAGGGACAGGATGAATGAGCAGTTCTTC.

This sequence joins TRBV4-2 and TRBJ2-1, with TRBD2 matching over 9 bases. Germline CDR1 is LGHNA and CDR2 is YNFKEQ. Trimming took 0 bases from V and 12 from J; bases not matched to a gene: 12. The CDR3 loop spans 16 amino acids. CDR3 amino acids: CASSQDLSGRVRSQFF. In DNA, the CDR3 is TGTGCCAGCAGCCAAGATCTTAGCGGGAGAGTCCGGTCGCAGTTCTTC.

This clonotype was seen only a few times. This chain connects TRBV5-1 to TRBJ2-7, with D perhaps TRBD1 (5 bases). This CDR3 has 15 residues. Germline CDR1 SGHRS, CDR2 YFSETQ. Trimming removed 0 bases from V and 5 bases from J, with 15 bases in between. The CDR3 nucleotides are TGCGCCAGCAGCTTGGGGTCAGGGCGGATAAACGAGCAGTACTTC. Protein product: CASSLGSGRINEQYF.

In nucleotides, the CDR3 is TGTGCCAGCACCGGTGATCCGGCTCGTTTTTCCTACAATGAGCAGTTCTTC. The encoded protein is CASTGDPARFSYNEQFF. The chain combines TRBV7-6 with TRBJ2-1; no clear D. Germline CDR1 SGHVS, CDR2 FNYEAQ. V was pared by 7 bases and J by 1 base, with 20 bases between. The CDR3 runs to 17 residues.

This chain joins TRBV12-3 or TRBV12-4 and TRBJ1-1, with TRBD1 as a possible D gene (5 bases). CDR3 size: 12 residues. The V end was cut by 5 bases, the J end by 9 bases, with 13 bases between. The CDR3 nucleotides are TGTGCCAGCAGTGACAGAGCCTCTAAAGCTTTCTTT. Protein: CASSDRASKAFF.

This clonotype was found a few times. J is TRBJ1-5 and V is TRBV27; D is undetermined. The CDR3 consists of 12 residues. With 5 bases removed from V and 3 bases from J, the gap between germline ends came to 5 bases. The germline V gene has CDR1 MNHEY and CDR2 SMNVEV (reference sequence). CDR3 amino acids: CASSPNNQPQHF. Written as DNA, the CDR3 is TGTGCCAGCAGTCCTAACAATCAGCCCCAGCATTTT.

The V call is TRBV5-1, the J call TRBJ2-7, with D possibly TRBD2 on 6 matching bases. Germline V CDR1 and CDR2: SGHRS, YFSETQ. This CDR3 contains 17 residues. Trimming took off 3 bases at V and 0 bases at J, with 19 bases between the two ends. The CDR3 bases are TGCGCCAGCAGCTCGGGGTTAGCGGTTGTTAGCTCCTACGAGCAGTACTTC. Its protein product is CASSSGLAVVSSYEQYF. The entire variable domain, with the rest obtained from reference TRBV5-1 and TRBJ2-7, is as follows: KAGVTQTPRYLIKTRGQQVTLSCSPISGHRSVSWYQQTPGQGLQFLFEYFSETQRNKGNFPGRFSGRQFSNSRSEMNVSTLELGDSALYLCASSSGLAVVSSYEQYFGPGTRLTVT.

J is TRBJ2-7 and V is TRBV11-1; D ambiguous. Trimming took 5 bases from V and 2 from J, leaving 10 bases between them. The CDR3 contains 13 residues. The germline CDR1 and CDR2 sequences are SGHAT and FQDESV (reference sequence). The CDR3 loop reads CASSPTYAYEQYF. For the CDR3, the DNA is TGTGCCAGCAGCCCGACTTACGCCTACGAGCAGTACTTC.

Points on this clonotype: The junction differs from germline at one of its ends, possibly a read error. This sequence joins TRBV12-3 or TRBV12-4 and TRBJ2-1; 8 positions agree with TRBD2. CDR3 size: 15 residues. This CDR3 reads CASSLSGSSDNEQFF. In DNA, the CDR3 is TGTGCCAGCAGTTTGAGCGGGAGCTCCGACAATGAGCAGTTCTTC.

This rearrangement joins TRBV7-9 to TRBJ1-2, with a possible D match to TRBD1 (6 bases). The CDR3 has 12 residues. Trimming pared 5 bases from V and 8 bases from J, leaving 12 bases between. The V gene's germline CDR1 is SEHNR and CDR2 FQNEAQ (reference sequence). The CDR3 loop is CASSNDRMGYTF. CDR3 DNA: TGTGCCAGCAGCAACGACAGGATGGGCTACACCTTC.

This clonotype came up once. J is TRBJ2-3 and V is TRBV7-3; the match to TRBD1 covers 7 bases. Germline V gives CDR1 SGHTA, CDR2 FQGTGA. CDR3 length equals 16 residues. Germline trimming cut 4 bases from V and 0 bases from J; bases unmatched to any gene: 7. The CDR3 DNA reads TGTGCCAGCAGCTCTCTAGGGGGCGGAAGCACAGATACGCAGTATTTT. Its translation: CASSSLGGGSTDTQYF.

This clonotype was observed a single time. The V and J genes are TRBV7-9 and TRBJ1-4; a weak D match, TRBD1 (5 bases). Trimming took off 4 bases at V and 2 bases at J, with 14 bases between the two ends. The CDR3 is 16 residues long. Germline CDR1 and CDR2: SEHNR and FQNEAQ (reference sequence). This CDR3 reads CASSYPGGGTNEKLFF. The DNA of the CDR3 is TGTGCCAGCAGCTACCCGGGGGGAGGCACTAATGAAAAACTGTTTTTT.

The DNA for the CDR3 is TGTGCCAGCAGTCAACAGGTTGGAGCTTTCTTT. Translated: CASSQQVGAFF. This chain links TRBV12-3 or TRBV12-4 with TRBJ1-1; perhaps TRBD1 as D (5 bases). CDR3 length equals 11 residues. Trimming cost V 5 bases and J 10 bases, with 11 bases left between them.

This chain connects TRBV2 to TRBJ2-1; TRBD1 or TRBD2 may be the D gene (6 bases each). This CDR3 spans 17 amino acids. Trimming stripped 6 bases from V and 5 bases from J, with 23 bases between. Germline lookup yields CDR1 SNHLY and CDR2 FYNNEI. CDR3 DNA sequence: TGTGCCAGCAGAGGCCCAGTCCTACGGGGGCCTAACAATGAGCAGTTCTTC. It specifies CASRGPVLRGPNNEQFF.

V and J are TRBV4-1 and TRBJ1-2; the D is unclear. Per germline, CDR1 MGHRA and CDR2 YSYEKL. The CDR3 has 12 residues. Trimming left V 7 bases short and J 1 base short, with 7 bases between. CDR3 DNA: TGCGCCAGCACGGGCAGTAACTATGGCTACACCTTC. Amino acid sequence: CASTGSNYGYTF.